This is a list of T cell receptor beta chains from one sample in a study of cytomegalovirus exposure and HLA in healthy donors. Repertoires were generated with immunoSEQ multiplex PCR, while TCRdb's copy carries only in-frame clones and drops some. The table records roughly 120,000 clones, roughly four fifths of them present only once. The sample comprised PBMCs. These receptors came from a man aged 50 to 59 in good health and CMV-seronegative. CDR3s include the opening cysteine and the closing phenylalanine or tryptophan. A D gene is named only where the DNA matches it firmly. Clone sizes are given selectively: once, few, many, or a class where the clone is expanded.

len: 15
d_gene: -
j_gene: TRBJ1-6
v_gene: TRBV7-2
abundance: -
CDR3aa: CASSLGTGGVSPLHF
CDR3nt: TGTGCCAGCAGCTTAGGTACTGGAGGGGTTTCACCCCTCCACTTT

len: 12
d_gene: -
j_gene: TRBJ1-2
v_gene: TRBV7-2
abundance: -
CDR3aa: CASSLDKYGYTF
CDR3nt: TGTGCCAGCAGCTTGGACAAGTATGGCTACACCTTC

len: 12
d_gene: -
j_gene: TRBJ1-5
v_gene: TRBV7-9
abundance: -
CDR3aa: CASSLESQPQHF
CDR3nt: TGTGCCAGCAGCTTAGAGAGTCAGCCCCAGCATTTT

len: 15
d_gene: -
j_gene: TRBJ2-3
v_gene: TRBV5-1
abundance: -
CDR3aa: CASSGGASRTDTQYF
CDR3nt: TGCGCCAGCAGCGGGGGGGCCAGCCGCACAGATACGCAGTATTTT

len: 13
d_gene: -
j_gene: TRBJ2-3
v_gene: TRBV5-1
abundance: -
CDR3aa: CASSLGGADTQYF
CDR3nt: TGCGCCAGCAGCTTGGGCGGTGCAGATACGCAGTATTTT

len: 16
d_gene: -
j_gene: TRBJ2-2
v_gene: TRBV9
abundance: -
CDR3aa: CASSGQSVLNTGELFF
CDR3nt: TGTGCCAGCAGCGGACAGAGCGTCCTCAACACCGGGGAGCTGTTTTTT

len: 13
d_gene: TRBD1
j_gene: TRBJ1-2
v_gene: TRBV11-2
abundance: once
CDR3aa: CASSQGQGQGYTF
CDR3nt: TGTGCCAGCAGCCAGGGACAGGGGCAAGGCTACACCTTC

len: 18
d_gene: TRBD2
j_gene: TRBJ2-3
v_gene: TRBV4-1
abundance: -
CDR3aa: CASSQRGTGGAWTDTQYF
CDR3nt: TGCGCCAGCAGCCAAAGAGGAACCGGGGGGGCCTGGACAGATACGCAGTATTTT

len: 16
d_gene: TRBD1
j_gene: TRBJ1-4
v_gene: TRBV15
abundance: -
CDR3aa: CATSRGGQGYNEKLFF
CDR3nt: TGTGCCACCAGCAGGGGAGGACAGGGGTATAATGAAAAACTGTTTTTT

len: 13
d_gene: -
j_gene: TRBJ1-1
v_gene: TRBV5-4
abundance: -
CDR3aa: CASSLGQDTEAFF
CDR3nt: TGTGCCAGCAGCTTGGGCCAGGACACTGAAGCTTTCTTT

len: 19
d_gene: -
j_gene: TRBJ1-6
v_gene: TRBV4-3
abundance: -
CDR3aa: CASSQDHSLAGALNSPLHF
CDR3nt: TGCGCCAGCAGCCAAGATCATTCCCTGGCAGGGGCTCTTAATTCACCCCTCCACTTT

len: 14
d_gene: -
j_gene: TRBJ1-5
v_gene: TRBV11-2
abundance: -
CDR3aa: CASSLDRGSQPQHF
CDR3nt: TGTGCCAGCAGCTTAGACAGAGGGAGTCAGCCCCAGCATTTT

len: 14
d_gene: TRBD1
j_gene: TRBJ1-4
v_gene: TRBV4-2
abundance: -
CDR3aa: CASSLGGPNEKLFF
CDR3nt: TGTGCCAGCAGCCTAGGGGGCCCCAATGAAAAACTGTTTTTT

len: 14
d_gene: -
j_gene: TRBJ1-2
v_gene: TRBV19
abundance: few
CDR3aa: CASRTLEGNYGYTF
CDR3nt: TGTGCCAGTAGGACCCTTGAGGGCAACTATGGCTACACCTTC

len: 16
d_gene: -
j_gene: TRBJ2-2
v_gene: TRBV30
abundance: -
CDR3aa: CAWTLPWRTNTGELFF
CDR3nt: TGTGCCTGGACCCTTCCCTGGCGGACGAACACCGGGGAGCTGTTTTTT

len: 14
d_gene: -
j_gene: TRBJ1-1
v_gene: TRBV9
abundance: -
CDR3aa: CASSLDSKGTEAFF
CDR3nt: TGTGCCAGCAGCTTGGACAGTAAAGGCACTGAAGCTTTCTTT

len: 14
d_gene: -
j_gene: TRBJ1-6
v_gene: TRBV21-1
abundance: -
CDR3aa: CASRDSPGDSPLHF
CDR3nt: TGTGCCAGCAGGGACAGCCCAGGGGATTCACCCCTCCACTTT

len: 14
d_gene: TRBD1
j_gene: TRBJ2-7
v_gene: TRBV11-2
abundance: -
CDR3aa: CASSFGDSSYEQYF
CDR3nt: TGTGCCAGCAGCTTTGGGGACAGTTCCTACGAGCAGTACTTC

len: 15
d_gene: -
j_gene: TRBJ1-1
v_gene: TRBV7-8
abundance: -
CDR3aa: CASSLGQGGYTEAFF
CDR3nt: TGTGCCAGCAGCTTAGGCCAGGGTGGGTACACTGAAGCTTTCTTT

len: 16
d_gene: -
j_gene: TRBJ2-2
v_gene: TRBV9
abundance: few
CDR3aa: CASSVATGRNTGELFF
CDR3nt: TGTGCCAGCAGCGTAGCTACGGGGAGGAACACCGGGGAGCTGTTTTTT